Included here is one T cell receptor beta chain sequence, with context. As a fraction of the sample, this clonotype is medium-sized (0.01 to 0.1%). Its antigen specificity is not known. No per-base quality is available; no much larger clone lies one base away. The data originate from a study of blood T cells in healthy people across ages (dated by TCRdb to about 2015). Background on the whole study: In model experiments, roughly one uniquely barcoded TCR beta cDNA molecule per two T cells was captured by template switching. The donors were split into four age groups: young (average about 16 years), middle-aged (about 40), aged (over 55) and long-lived (about 74). Two additional independent replicas of 1 million unique cDNA reads from the same blood draw were analyzed for two donors (one aged 18 to 30 and one aged 80 or older). To track age-related changes in TCR beta repertoire diversity, the study relied on deep sequencing normalized with unique cDNA molecular identifiers. To avoid experimental bias, donors of different ages were spread randomly across the sequencing lanes. General conclusions and limits of the study: Donor CMV infection status was unknown, potentially confounding age-related changes in expanded clonotypes. Estimates of total diversity based on one million sequenced T cells were regarded as lower bounds and as underestimates. Observed TCR beta diversity per million T cells fell roughly linearly with age, and a significant reduction was already apparent by age about 38. Compared with the aged group, the long-lived group had more naive CD4+ T cells, fewer expanded clones and increased TCR diversity, suggesting age selection. Conclusive comparison of naive and antigen-experienced compartments was prevented by the profiling of bulk unsorted PBMCs. The percentage of naive T cells measured by flow cytometry correlated strongly with observed TCR beta diversity.

Receptors were amplified or captured by 5' RACE. Sequenced using an Illumina HiSeq 2500. A second PCR of roughly 7 to 11 cycles was run with a J-beta primer mix and a sample-barcoded 5' primer. Each TCR beta cDNA molecule received a unique molecular identifier from a template-switch 5' adaptor carrying 12 random nucleotides. Each sample yielded at least 2.5 million CDR3-containing paired-end reads. The Mint cDNA synthesis kit, primed by a TRBC-specific oligonucleotide, was used to synthesize first-strand cDNA from all RNA. Following uracil-DNA glycosylase treatment, a first 18-cycle PCR with universal primers M1SS and BC2_uni_R was performed on all cDNA. On the study's bioinformatics: Normalization of each sample was performed by random selection of 1 million high-quality reads, each carrying a distinct molecular identifier. Instead of being binned into consensus sequences, reads that shared molecular identifiers were thrown out. MiTCR, with a Q25 quality threshold and the strictest error-elimination algorithm, was used for CDR3 identification, clonotype clustering and error correction. Lower-bound total TCR beta diversity was estimated with a nonparametric unseen species model using Euler transformation. TCRdb reanalyzed the raw reads on its own, using fastp at Q25 for trimming and MiXCR for clone calling, and kept in-frame beta chains. All rows with the same CDR3 protein become a single entry with the most common DNA and genes. TCRdb, not the authors, supplied the V and J calls. The sample table holds 650,000 to 1,000,000 distinct CDR3 sequences, of which about 36% were seen once. The ten largest clones capture about an eighth of the sample.

The roughly 39 donors, aged about 6 to 95 years, were systemically healthy Caucasian individuals from Russia. Each donor gave around 9.8 milliliters of peripheral blood, collected into EDTA-treated Vacutainer tubes. Ficoll-Paque density-gradient centrifugation was used to isolate PBMCs, with at least 7 million obtained per sample. Total RNA was extracted from PBMCs with Trizol reagent, with at least 6 micrograms obtained per sample. For every donor, flow cytometry on a PBMC aliquot measured the percentage of naive CD45RAhigh/CD27high T cells. The CDR3 numbers 13 residues from cysteine through phenylalanine. Just the 39-base CDR3 DNA is kept, in frame starting at base 1. A distance of 10 bases separates the germline ends of V and J, which lose 2 bases and 5 bases respectively. The germline V gene sets CDR1 to ENHRY and CDR2 to SYGVKD.

The material sequenced was blood. The clonotype comes from a man aged 18 to 30 in good health. The chain employs TRBV10-3 and TRBJ2-7, and perhaps TRBD1 as D gene, on 6 matching bases. The DNA sequence is TGTGCCATCAGTGAGGCGCAGGGGCACGAGCAGTACTTC. Its protein reads: CAISEAQGHEQYF.